Each of the 26 T cell receptor beta chains below was sequenced from the same sample in a study of CD8+ T cells in alopecia areata. Following RNA extraction, reverse transcription yielded cDNA that acted as the sequencing template. The method was immunoSEQ multiplex PCR; TCRdb's version includes in-frame clones alone and lacks a portion of them. The sample has 90,000 to 120,000 clones, under 60% seen once. The sequenced sample consisted of NKG2D-low CD8+ T cells sorted from blood. These receptors came from a human donor with alopecia areata.

This clone turned up a few times. For the CDR3, the DNA is TGTGCCAGCAGCCCCAGTGGTACTAGCGACACAGATACGCAGTATTTT. Translated, it gives CASSPSGTSDTDTQYF. The chain is built from TRBV9 and TRBJ2-3, with 7 positions matching TRBD2. Per the germline V gene, CDR1 is SGDLS and CDR2 is YYNGEE. With V trimmed by 4 bases and J by 2 bases, 10 bases remained unmatched. CDR3 length: 16 residues. The variable domain in full, completed from reference TRBV9 and TRBJ2-3, reads DSGVTQTPKHLITATGQRVTLRCSPRSGDLSVYWYQQSLDQGLQFLIQYYNGEERAKGNILERFSAQQFPDLHSELNLSSLELGDSALYFCASSPSGTSDTDTQYFGPGTRLTVL.

The rearrangement links TRBV27 to TRBJ2-5; possibly TRBD2 for D (6 bases). V was shortened by 6 bases and J by 3 bases, with 23 bases between the two germline ends. The V gene's germline CDR1 is MNHEY and CDR2 SMNVEV (reference sequence). The CDR3 totals 17 residues. CDR3 sequence reads: CASSLTPGEEYKETQYF. CDR3 nucleotide sequence: TGTGCCAGCAGCCTCACTCCGGGAGAAGAATATAAAGAGACCCAGTACTTC.

The rearrangement joins TRBV5-1 to TRBJ2-5; 8 positions agree with TRBD2. The ends lost 3 bases at V and 1 base at J; junction bases unmatched: 8. Germline V gives CDR1 SGHRS, CDR2 YFSETQ. The CDR3 consists of 16 residues. CDR3 nucleotide sequence: TGCGCCAGCAGCTGGCGGTTAGCGGGAACCCAAGAGACCCAGTACTTC. Its protein is CASSWRLAGTQETQYF.

The chain combines TRBV15 with TRBJ2-1, with 7 bases that match TRBD2. The CDR3 has 14 residues. J was trimmed by 4 bases and V by 8 bases; bases with no gene match: 8. The germline V gene encodes CDR1 LNHNV and CDR2 YYDKDF (reference sequence). The CDR3 loop is CATLTSREYNEQFF. DNA for the CDR3: TGTGCCACCCTGACTAGCAGAGAATACAATGAGCAGTTCTTC.

The V call is TRBV27, the J call TRBJ2-6; D is ambiguous. Germline V gene data show CDR1 as MNHEY and CDR2 as SMNVEV (reference sequence). CDR3 length: 13 amino acids. V lost 7 bases to trimming and J lost 0 bases, with 4 bases between them. Written as DNA, the CDR3 is TGTGCCAGCATCCTCTCTGGGGCCAACGTCCTGACTTTC. Its protein is CASILSGANVLTF. The full variable domain, completed using reference TRBV27 and TRBJ2-6, is EAQVTQNPRYLITVTGKKLTVTCSQNMNHEYMSWYRQDPGLGLRQIYYSMNVEVTDKGDVPEGYKVSRKEKRNFPLILESPSPNQTSLYFCASILSGANVLTFGAGSRLTVL.

The V and J genes are TRBV9 and TRBJ2-7; 7 bases match TRBD1. Germline V gives CDR1 SGDLS, CDR2 YYNGEE. The CDR3 sequence is 13 residues long. V gave up 4 bases and J gave up 2 bases; unmatched junction bases: 3. This chain's CDR3 is CASSNGQAYEQYF. For the CDR3, the DNA is TGTGCCAGCAGCAACGGACAGGCCTACGAGCAGTACTTC.

The chain carries TRBV6-5 and TRBJ1-1, with a possible D match to TRBD1 (5 bases). The CDR3 totals 14 residues. CDR1 and CDR2 (germline): MNHEY, SVGAGI. V shed 2 bases and J shed 4 bases, with 11 bases lying between them. The CDR3 DNA sequence: TGTGCCAGCAGTTACGGGGACGTGGCCACTGAAGCTTTCTTT. Protein sequence: CASSYGDVATEAFF.

The rearrangement uses TRBV7-9 and TRBJ1-1; TRBD1 agrees at 9 bases. The germline V gene encodes CDR1 SEHNR and CDR2 FQNEAQ (reference sequence). The CDR3 totals 13 residues. The trim removed 5 bases at V and 6 bases at J, leaving 4 bases unmatched. Here the CDR3 reads CASSQGQGAEAFF. CDR3 nucleotides: TGTGCCAGCAGCCAGGGACAGGGTGCTGAAGCTTTCTTT. Using reference TRBV7-9 and TRBJ1-1 for the parts outside the CDR3, the full variable domain is DTGVSQNPRHKITKRGQNVTFRCDPISEHNRLYWYRQTLGQGPEFLTYFQNEAQLEKSRLLSDRFSAERPKGSFSTLEIQRTEQGDSAMYLCASSQGQGAEAFFGQGTRLTVV.

This sequence joins TRBV5-1 and TRBJ2-5, with no clear D. The CDR3 length is 14 residues. Trimming took 0 bases from V and 0 from J, leaving 6 bases between them. Germline assignment: CDR1 SGHRS and CDR2 YFSETQ. The CDR3 reads CASSLEGYQETQYF. The CDR3 region has the DNA TGCGCCAGCAGCTTGGAGGGTTACCAAGAGACCCAGTACTTC.

This clone was seen more than once but under ten times. The chain recombines TRBV7-2 with TRBJ1-5, with TRBD1 matching 8 bases. V was clipped by 6 bases and J by 7 bases; unmatched bases: 5. Germline V lookup: CDR1 SGHTA, CDR2 FQGNSA. CDR3 length: 13 amino acids. The CDR3 protein is CASRDRARQPQHF. The CDR3 DNA reads as TGTGCCAGCAGGGACAGGGCTCGGCAGCCCCAGCATTTT.

This chain connects TRBV15 to TRBJ2-7; maybe TRBD2 (7 bases). Germline V gene sequence: CDR1 LNHNV, CDR2 YYDKDF (reference sequence). The CDR3 covers 13 residues. V was trimmed by 5 bases and J by 4 bases, leaving 12 bases between them. CDR3 in amino acids: CATSRGASYEQYF. CDR3 DNA sequence: TGTGCCACCAGCCGGGGGGCGTCTTACGAGCAGTACTTC.

This clone has only a few counts. The chain couples TRBV14 to TRBJ2-5; D is undetermined. Deletions cut 3 bases from V and 2 bases from J, with 10 bases between. CDR3 length: 14 amino acids. CDR1 and CDR2 from the germline V gene are SGHDN and FVKESK. CDR3 protein: CASSHLQTQETQYF. The CDR3 coding sequence is TGTGCCAGCAGCCACCTCCAAACACAAGAGACCCAGTACTTC.

The chain recombines TRBV9 with TRBJ2-7; no clear D. This CDR3 is 14 amino acids long. The V gene's germline CDR1 is SGDLS and CDR2 YYNGEE. The V gene lost 0 bases and the J gene lost 5 bases, with 12 bases spanning the gap. CDR3 DNA sequence: TGTGCCAGCAGCGTAGACCGTGTGTGGGACGAGCAGTACTTC. Protein sequence: CASSVDRVWDEQYF. Combining the CDR3 with reference TRBV9 and TRBJ2-7 gives the whole variable domain DSGVTQTPKHLITATGQRVTLRCSPRSGDLSVYWYQQSLDQGLQFLIQYYNGEERAKGNILERFSAQQFPDLHSELNLSSLELGDSALYFCASSVDRVWDEQYFGPGTRLTVT.

A few counts support this clone. The chain carries TRBV9 and TRBJ2-7; D is perhaps TRBD2 (6 bases). The germline gives CDR1 SGDLS, CDR2 YYNGEE. CDR3 length equals 15 residues. Trimming took 0 bases from V and 3 from J, leaving 13 bases between them. CDR3 amino acids: CASSVDPAEGYEQYF. The CDR3 DNA is TGTGCCAGCAGCGTAGATCCAGCGGAGGGCTACGAGCAGTACTTC.

This chain connects TRBV7-9 to TRBJ2-7, with a weak D call TRBD1 (6 bases). The CDR3 loop spans 16 amino acids. Germline V lookup: CDR1 SEHNR, CDR2 FQNEAQ (reference sequence). The V gene lost 1 base and the J gene lost 0 bases, with 13 bases spanning the gap. CDR3: CASSLVLRTDSYEQYF. As DNA, the CDR3 is TGTGCCAGCAGCTTAGTTCTTAGGACAGACTCCTACGAGCAGTACTTC.

A remark on this clone: At one boundary the junction diverges from the germline segment, which might be a read error. The chain carries TRBV7-7 and TRBJ2-7; possibly TRBD2 for D (5 bases). Germline CDR1 SSHAT, CDR2 FNYEAQ (reference sequence). The CDR3 is made up of 15 amino acids. The CDR3, as DNA: TGTGCTAGCAGCCGAGGACCCTCCGGGGCCTACGAGCAGTACTTC. It yields the protein CASSRGPSGAYEQYF.

CDR3 sequence (DNA): TGCGCCAGCAGCCCCATCGGACTAGCCCTCGTCCACGAGCAGTACTTC. The encoded protein is CASSPIGLALVHEQYF. The chain carries TRBV4-1 and TRBJ2-7; TRBD2 agrees at 8 bases. Germline V gene sequence: CDR1 MGHRA, CDR2 YSYEKL. V shed 4 bases, J shed 5 bases, and the junction held 13 bases outside the gene matches. The CDR3 runs 16 residues.

The chain joins TRBV15 to TRBJ2-2; D gene unclear. The germline CDR1 and CDR2 sequences are LNHNV and YYDKDF (reference sequence). The CDR3 runs 14 residues. Between the trimmed V and J ends, which lost 1 base and 6 bases, there was a span of 9 bases. CDR3 loop: CATSRVLVSGELFF. In DNA form, the CDR3 reads TGTGCCACCAGCAGAGTGTTGGTATCCGGGGAGCTGTTTTTT. The full variable domain, with the rest looked up from reference TRBV15 and TRBJ2-2, is DAMVIQNPRYQVTQFGKPVTLSCSQTLNHNVMYWYQQKSSQAPKLLFHYYDKDFNNEADTPDNFQSRRPNTSFCFLDIRSPGLGDTAMYLCATSRVLVSGELFFGEGSRLTVL.

The J gene is TRBJ2-1, the V gene TRBV6-5, with TRBD2 identical over 8 bases. Germline V gives CDR1 MNHEY, CDR2 SVGAGI. CDR3 length: 13 residues. The V segment lost 5 bases and the J segment 9 bases; nucleotides outside the gene matches: 6. This chain's CDR3 is CASSGLAGAEQFF. CDR3 sequence (DNA): TGTGCCAGCAGTGGGCTAGCGGGTGCTGAGCAGTTCTTC.

The chain links TRBV6-1 to TRBJ2-3; 8 nucleotides line up with TRBD2. CDR1 MNHNS and CDR2 SASEGT come from the germline V gene. Unmatched junction bases numbered 10, after V lost 4 bases and J lost 1 base. This CDR3 contains 17 residues. The CDR3 nucleotides are TGTGCCAGCAGTGTAATTAAGCGGGAGTTTGGCACAGATACGCAGTATTTT. Its protein is CASSVIKREFGTDTQYF.

J is TRBJ2-7 and V is TRBV9; 10 nucleotides agree with TRBD1. The CDR3 has 18 residues. J lost 5 bases, V lost 3 bases, and 17 bases had no gene match. The germline gives CDR1 SGDLS, CDR2 YYNGEE. In DNA, the CDR3 is TGTGCCAGCAGCGCAACCGGGACAGGGGACTATTGGACCGACGAGCAGTACTTC. This translates into CASSATGTGDYWTDEQYF.

This clone came up a few times. The gene calls are TRBV20-1 and TRBJ2-7; unclear D gene. Germline-derived CDR1 and CDR2 are DFQATT and SNEGSKA (reference sequence). The CDR3 sequence is 11 residues long. The CDR3 here is CTSFRVYEQYF. In DNA form, the CDR3 reads TGCACCTCCTTCCGGGTGTACGAGCAGTACTTC.

The chain uses TRBV5-1 and TRBJ2-1, with 8 positions matching TRBD2. V lost 4 bases, J lost 0 bases, and 6 bases stayed unmatched. The CDR3 is made up of 16 amino acids. Germline V gene sequence: CDR1 SGHRS, CDR2 YFSETQ. CDR3: CASSRFGGDSYNEQFF. CDR3 sequence (DNA): TGCGCCAGCAGCCGATTCGGGGGGGACTCCTACAATGAGCAGTTCTTC.

The chain joins TRBV11-2 to TRBJ2-5; D is possibly TRBD2 (6 bases). Germline values: CDR1 SGHAT, CDR2 FQNNGV. The CDR3 consists of 15 residues. V lost 2 bases, J lost 3 bases, and 13 bases lay in between. The CDR3 spells CASSLSWGVKETQYF. CDR3 DNA sequence: TGTGCCAGCAGCTTATCGTGGGGGGTGAAAGAGACCCAGTACTTC. The full variable domain, completed using reference TRBV11-2 and TRBJ2-5, is EAGVAQSPRYKIIEKRQSVAFWCNPISGHATLYWYQQILGQGPKLLIQFQNNGVVDDSQLPKDRFSAERLKGVDSTLKIQPAKLEDSAVYLCASSLSWGVKETQYFGPGTRLLVL.

J is TRBJ1-2 and V is TRBV25-1; 7 bases align to TRBD1. V trimming: 8 bases; J trimming: 8 bases; junction bases outside the gene matches: 5. Germline loops: CDR1 MGHDK, CDR2 SYGVNS. The CDR3 runs to 11 residues. The CDR3 coding sequence is TGTGCCAGCGGGGTAGGGGGCGGCTACACCTTC. It specifies CASGVGGGYTF.

The table lists this clone with a few counts. This rearrangement joins TRBV29-1 to TRBJ1-1; TRBD1 is a possible D gene (5 bases). In germline, CDR1 is SQVTM, CDR2 ANQGSEA. The length of the CDR3 is 12 residues. Deletions cut 4 bases from V and 7 bases from J, with 13 bases between. CDR3 sequence reads: CSVVGSGGEAFF. CDR3 in DNA: TGCAGCGTTGTCGGGTCCGGGGGTGAAGCTTTCTTT.